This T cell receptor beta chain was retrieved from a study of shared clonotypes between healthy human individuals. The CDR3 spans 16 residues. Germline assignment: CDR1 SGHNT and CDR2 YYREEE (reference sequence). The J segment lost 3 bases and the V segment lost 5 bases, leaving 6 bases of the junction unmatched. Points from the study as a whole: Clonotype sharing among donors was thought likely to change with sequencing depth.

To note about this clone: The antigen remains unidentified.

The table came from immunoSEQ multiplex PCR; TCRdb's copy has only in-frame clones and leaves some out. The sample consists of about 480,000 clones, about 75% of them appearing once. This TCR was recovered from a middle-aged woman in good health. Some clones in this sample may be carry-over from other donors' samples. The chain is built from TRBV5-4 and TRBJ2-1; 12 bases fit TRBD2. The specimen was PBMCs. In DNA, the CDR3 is TGTGCCAGCAGGCTAGAACTAGCGGGAGGCTACAATGAGCAGTTCTTC. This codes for CASRLELAGGYNEQFF.